One and the same sample provided the 11 T cell receptor beta chains below, sequenced in a study of T cell responses to AZD1222 COVID-19 vaccine listed by TCRdb under 2021. Interpreted using the paper, the time point label stands for: baseline before first vaccination. Libraries were made using the immunoSEQ multiplex PCR assay. TCRdb's version of the immuneACCESS table is confined to in-frame rearrangements and falls short of the full clone set. An unresolved V gene accounts for under half of the shortfall where checked; the remainder is of unknown origin. The sample profile shows tens of thousands of clones; 83% of them were found once. The biggest ten clones account for approximately 52% of the sample. Sequencing used peripheral blood, obtained on day 0 of AZD1222 vaccination. These receptors came from an adult in good health.

The CDR3 sequence is CASSPETNRGAGANVLTF. CDR3 in DNA: TGTGCCAGCAGTCCCGAAACCAACAGGGGCGCGGGGGCCAACGTCCTGACTTTC. V and J are TRBV6-6 and TRBJ2-6; 7 bases are shared with TRBD1. CDR3 size: 18 residues. Per germline, CDR1 MNHNY and CDR2 SVGAGI (reference sequence). V was clipped by 5 bases and J by 4 bases; unmatched bases: 14.

This chain joins TRBV6-6 and TRBJ2-5, with a possible D match to TRBD2 (5 bases). V shed 9 bases and J shed 1 base, with 12 bases lying between them. Germline assignment: CDR1 MNHNY and CDR2 SVGAGI (reference sequence). This CDR3 spans 13 amino acids. DNA for the CDR3: TGTGCCAGTCAGCTAGCTATCCAAGAGACCCAGTACTTC. Amino acid sequence: CASQLAIQETQYF.

By share of the sample, this clone is medium-sized. The J gene is TRBJ1-6, the V gene TRBV3-1 (or the pseudogene TRBV3-2); TRBD1 agrees at 7 bases. Germline CDR1 reads LGHDT; CDR2 reads YNNKEL (reference sequence). The CDR3 sequence is 15 residues long. The junction had 7 bases not matched to a gene; V was cut back by 4 bases and J by 7 bases. This CDR3 reads CASSLDRDTNSPLHF. Here the CDR3 DNA reads TGTGCCAGCAGCCTTGACAGGGATACCAATTCACCCCTCCACTTT.

The chain has TRBV23-1 and TRBJ1-5; the match to TRBD1 covers 10 bases. Being an ORF, TRBV23-1 has a function that is uncertain. V was clipped by 0 bases and J by 7 bases; unmatched bases: 12. The CDR3 runs to 18 residues. The CDR3, as DNA: TGCGCCAGCAGTCAATCGGAGACAGGGGGCCATGAAGGGCAGCCCCAGCATTTT. Translated: CASSQSETGGHEGQPQHF.

The V and J genes are TRBV30 and TRBJ1-2, with D perhaps matching TRBD1 (6 bases). CDR3 size: 13 residues. The V end lost 2 bases, the J end lost 6 bases, and 13 bases lay between the germline ends. Per germline, CDR1 GTSNPN and CDR2 SVGIG (reference sequence). The CDR3 region is CAWSSGGADGYTF. The CDR3 bases are TGTGCCTGGAGTAGCGGGGGCGCGGATGGCTACACCTTC.

This chain connects TRBV7-2 to TRBJ2-1; D is uncertain. V lost 5 bases to trimming and J lost 9 bases, with 11 bases between them. The germline V gene has CDR1 SGHTA and CDR2 FQGNSA. The CDR3 sequence is 12 residues long. The CDR3 nucleotides read TGTGCCAGCAGCCTCACCTTTGGTGAGCAGTTCTTC. Translation gives CASSLTFGEQFF.

The CDR3 loop is CASSYRDSYEQYF. Here the CDR3 DNA reads TGTGCCAGCAGCTATCGGGACTCCTACGAGCAGTACTTC. This chain uses TRBV7-9 with TRBJ2-7; D is perhaps TRBD2 (5 bases). This CDR3 spans 13 amino acids. V was cut by 4 bases and J by 0 bases, with 7 bases left in between. Germline V gene sequence: CDR1 SEHNR, CDR2 FQNEAQ (reference sequence).

This chain links TRBV2 with TRBJ1-5; D may be TRBD1 (6 bases). The CDR3 consists of 18 residues. V dropped 3 bases and J dropped 0 bases, with 18 bases sitting between them. Germline values: CDR1 SNHLY, CDR2 FYNNEI. The DNA for the CDR3 is TGTGCCAGCAGTGATAGGCAGGGGAACACCTATAGCAATCAGCCCCAGCATTTT. Its translation: CASSDRQGNTYSNQPQHF.

The V call is TRBV10-1, the J call TRBJ2-7, with D uncertain. Germline V CDR1 and CDR2: WNHNN, SYGVQD (reference sequence). The CDR3 has 12 residues. V dropped 8 bases and J dropped 6 bases, with 14 bases sitting between them. In DNA, the CDR3 is TGCGCCAGCGGAAAAAGGGTTGGCGAGCAGTACTTC. It specifies CASGKRVGEQYF.

The gene calls are TRBV12-3 or TRBV12-4 and TRBJ1-1; 7 bases fit TRBD1. The CDR3 is 12 amino acids. The V and J ends lost 0 bases and 9 bases, in that order; junction bases with no gene match: 1. CDR3 in amino acids: CASSLATGKAFF. CDR3 in DNA: TGTGCCAGCAGTTTAGCGACAGGGAAAGCTTTCTTT.

The V call is TRBV7-6, the J call TRBJ1-1; 8 bases fit TRBD1. Trimming removed 5 bases from V and 0 bases from J; junction bases left unmatched: 14. Germline V CDR1 and CDR2: SGHVS, FNYEAQ. The CDR3 has 18 amino acids. Here the CDR3 reads CASSPRGQGVGMNTEAFF. The CDR3 DNA follows: TGTGCCAGCAGCCCCCGAGGACAGGGAGTGGGCATGAACACTGAAGCTTTCTTT.